This T cell receptor (beta chain) originates from a study of beta chain features in type 1 diabetes. This clone was found a few times. The whole isolated RNA underwent reverse transcription, so sequencing captured expressed TCRB transcripts. The data were produced by immunoSEQ multiplex PCR, yet TCRdb's version contains in-frame clones alone and is incomplete. Counted here are 150,000 or so clones, 9.2% occurring once; the ten biggest clones make up 0.68%. This CDR3 comprises 11 residues. CDR1 and CDR2 (germline): MNHEY, SMNVEV (reference sequence). The V and J ends lost 5 bases and 9 bases respectively, with 10 bases between them.

The sequence was obtained from a man aged 18 to 35 in good health. The rearrangement links TRBV27 to TRBJ1-2, with no clear D. Sequenced input: central memory CD4+ T cells from blood. The CDR3: CASSKGESYTF. CDR3 bases: TGTGCCAGCAGTAAGGGAGAAAGCTACACCTTC.